The table lists the clone carrying this TCR beta chain with a few counts. One entry per CDR3 protein results from TCRdb running MiXCR on the 5' RACE reads. The sample records about 300,000 distinct CDR3 sequences, 8.7% being singletons. The data belong to a study of T cells after yellow fever vaccination. Here the sequenced sample was CD4+ T cells sorted from PBMCs, taken 5 days after the yellow fever booster vaccination. The sequence came from a young man who received the YFV17D yellow fever vaccine.

The CDR3 nucleotides are TGTGCCAGCAGCATCTCGTTGGGATCCCAAGAGACCCAGTACTTC. Its translation is CASSISLGSQETQYF. The chain couples TRBV12-3 or TRBV12-4 to TRBJ2-5; D is unclear. V lost 6 bases to trimming and J lost 1 base, with 15 bases between them. The CDR3 is made up of 15 amino acids.